This TCR beta chain was profiled in a study of cytomegalovirus exposure and HLA in healthy donors. Overall study results and limits: A later analysis associated 15,000 to 20,000 TCR beta sequences with HLA alleles at a 0.05 false discovery rate.

Regarding this clone: Its antigen is unknown.

V shed 10 bases and J shed 1 base, with 10 bases lying between them. The CDR3 spans 12 residues. The germline V gene encodes CDR1 SEHNR and CDR2 FQNEAQ (reference sequence). PCR used 60 Vbeta primers and 13 Jbeta primers. Sequencing was performed with immunoSEQ multiplex PCR; in TCRdb, only in-frame clones are kept and a portion is missing. The table shows tens of thousands of clones, with more than 60% occurring only once. The sequencing sample was made of PBMCs. The receptor comes from a male donor in good health and CMV-seropositive. This chain uses TRBV7-9 with TRBJ2-5; weak D call: TRBD1 (6 bases). As DNA, the CDR3 is TGTGCCACTGGACAGCCCCAAGAGACCCAGTACTTC. Protein product: CATGQPQETQYF.